The 24 T cell receptor beta chains given below trace back to one sample, sequenced in a study of blood T cells in healthy people across ages (dated by TCRdb to the mid-2010s). Libraries were constructed by 5' RACE. Sequencer: Illumina HiSeq 2500. A second PCR of about 6 to 11 cycles was performed with a sample-barcoded 5' primer and a J-beta primer mix. TCRdb reprocessed the public reads (quality trimming at Q25 with fastp, clone calling with MiXCR) and kept in-frame beta chains. Entries that share a CDR3 protein sequence are merged under the most common genes and DNA. The sample data list about 800,000 distinct CDR3 sequences, and 20% to 30% of these were observed just once. In total, the top ten clones hold 3.7% of the sample. This sample was also put to use in a study of T cells of mothers and their children.

Input material: blood. The receptors stem from a boy between 10 and 17 years old in good health.

About this clonotype itself: The junction shows a germline mismatch at one end, possibly a read error. This sequence joins TRBV7-2 and TRBJ2-5; tentative D call: TRBD2 (6 bases). CDR1 and CDR2 from the germline V gene are SGHTA and FQGNSA. The CDR3 extends over 15 amino acids. CDR3 residues: CANSSLGDFQETQYF. The CDR3, as DNA: TGTGCCAACAGCTCGCTTGGGGACTTCCAAGAGACCCAGTACTTC. The full variable domain, rest sourced from reference TRBV7-2 and TRBJ2-5, is GAGVSQSPSNKVTEKGKDVELRCDPISGHTALYWYRQSLGQGLEFLIYFQGNSAPDKSGLPSDRFSAERTGGSVSTLTIQRTQQEDSAVYLCANSSLGDFQETQYFGPGTRLLVL.

This clonotype has just one count. The rearrangement joins TRBV19 to TRBJ1-1, with D hard to call. Looked up from germline, CDR1 is LNHDA and CDR2 is SQIVND (reference sequence). The CDR3 consists of 15 residues. V dropped 3 bases and J dropped 1 base, with 12 bases sitting between them. In DNA form, the CDR3 reads TGTGCCAGTAGTATTGGGGTCGTCGGGAACACTGAAGCTTTCTTT. Translation gives CASSIGVVGNTEAFF.

The sample holds a few counts of this clonotype. The chain joins TRBV11-2 to TRBJ2-3; the D gene is possibly TRBD2 (7 bases). The length of the CDR3 is 15 residues. The V gene's germline CDR1 is SGHAT and CDR2 FQNNGV. Trimming cost V 6 bases and J 1 base, with 14 bases left between them. The CDR3 DNA reads as TGTGCCAGCAGACTACGGGGGGCCGGCACAGATACGCAGTATTTT. Its translation: CASRLRGAGTDTQYF.

The chain is built from TRBV29-1 and TRBJ1-1; D is unresolved. The germline CDR1 and CDR2 sequences are SQVTM and ANQGSEA. The CDR3 is made up of 13 amino acids. V was shortened by 2 bases and J by 8 bases, with 15 bases between the two germline ends. This CDR3 reads CSVETAEPGEAFF. The CDR3 nucleotides read TGCAGCGTTGAAACGGCGGAACCCGGGGAAGCTTTCTTT.

The count of this clonotype is one. The chain employs TRBV3-1 and TRBJ1-1; D gene ambiguous. The CDR3 extends over 13 amino acids. CDR1 LGHDT and CDR2 YNNKEL come from the germline V gene (reference sequence). With 1 base removed from V and 5 bases from J, the gap between germline ends came to 8 bases. The CDR3 spells CASSQVPETEAFF. DNA for the CDR3: TGTGCCAGCAGCCAAGTCCCGGAAACTGAAGCTTTCTTT.

This clonotype was detected only a few times. The chain is built from TRBV28 and TRBJ2-1, with TRBD1 matching over 9 bases. The CDR3 runs 14 residues. Losses at the gene ends were 8 bases for V and 3 bases for J; bases not matched to a gene: 5. CDR1 and CDR2 from the germline V gene are MDHEN and SYDVKM. CDR3 loop: CASRGTGYYNEQFF. In DNA form, the CDR3 reads TGTGCCAGCCGCGGGACAGGGTACTACAATGAGCAGTTCTTC.

This clonotype was detected a few times. V and J are TRBV2 and TRBJ2-3; 14 nucleotides line up with TRBD2. J was trimmed by 3 bases and V by 10 bases; bases with no gene match: 6. CDR1 is SNHLY and CDR2 is FYNNEI in the germline V gene. This CDR3 has 15 residues. The CDR3 loop is CANGLAGGLTDTQYF. The CDR3 DNA follows: TGTGCCAACGGACTAGCGGGAGGTCTTACAGATACGCAGTATTTT.

This clonotype was seen only a few times. V gene TRBV6-1 combines with J gene TRBJ2-7; 9 nucleotides agree with TRBD2. Germline V CDR1 and CDR2: MNHNS, SASEGT. This CDR3 is 14 amino acids long. After removal of 7 bases from V and 2 bases from J, the junction contained 6 bases not matched to a gene. This CDR3 reads CASTQRGEAYEQYF. CDR3 sequence (DNA): TGTGCCAGCACCCAGCGGGGGGAGGCCTACGAGCAGTACTTC.

This clonotype was counted between two and nine times. At one end the junction does not follow the germline gene, possibly because of a read error. The chain links TRBV2 to TRBJ2-5; no clear D. The closer fit of TRBJ2-1 to the DNA end suggests the J call may be wrong. The CDR3 contains 11 residues. Germline V gives CDR1 SNHLY, CDR2 FYNNEI. CDR3 in amino acids: CASRGYDEQFF. CDR3 coding DNA: TGTGCCAGCAGGGGCTACGATGAGCAGTTCTTC.

This chain links TRBV10-3 with TRBJ2-5; D uncertain. This CDR3 is built from 13 residues. V lost 10 bases to trimming and J lost 2 bases, with 14 bases between them. Germline CDR1 ENHRY, CDR2 SYGVKD. The DNA for the CDR3 is TGTGCCACCCTACGAGCGTTACAAGAGACCCAGTACTTC. Residues: CATLRALQETQYF.

The chain is built from TRBV5-1 and TRBJ2-7, with a tentative D call TRBD1 (6 bases). This CDR3 contains 14 residues. Germline values: CDR1 SGHRS, CDR2 YFSETQ. V was clipped by 8 bases and J by 3 bases, with 18 bases between them. CDR3: CASSLRDTDYEQYF. In DNA, the CDR3 is TGCGCCAGTAGCCTCCGGGACACCGACTACGAGCAGTACTTC.

This clonotype was seen more than once but under ten times. V is TRBV28 and J is TRBJ1-1, with 8 bases that match TRBD1. The CDR3 is 16 amino acids. Looked up from germline, CDR1 is MDHEN and CDR2 is SYDVKM. With 4 bases clipped from V and 0 bases from J, the junction kept 7 bases outside the gene matches. DNA of the CDR3: TGTGCCAGCAGTTCCAATCACAGGGGGGTGAACACTGAAGCTTTCTTT. It yields the protein CASSSNHRGVNTEAFF.

This clonotype occurred a few times. This rearrangement joins TRBV20-1 to TRBJ2-5, with 10 bases aligning to TRBD2. Germline V CDR1 and CDR2: DFQATT, SNEGSKA (reference sequence). The CDR3 consists of 14 residues. The ends lost 1 base at V and 6 bases at J; junction bases unmatched: 5. This CDR3 reads CSARVASGRQTQYF. Written as DNA, the CDR3 is TGCAGTGCTAGAGTTGCTAGCGGGAGACAGACCCAGTACTTC.

This clonotype was seen ten or more times. J is TRBJ2-3 and V is TRBV12-3 or TRBV12-4; D remains unclear. Trimming left V 5 bases short and J 1 base short, with 4 bases between. This CDR3 comprises 12 residues. CDR3 protein: CASSAGTDTQYF. The CDR3 bases are TGTGCCAGCAGTGCCGGCACAGATACGCAGTATTTT.

This sequence joins TRBV9 and TRBJ1-1; D is uncertain. V was cut by 6 bases and J by 1 base, with 19 bases left in between. CDR1 and CDR2 from the germline V gene are SGDLS and YYNGEE. This CDR3 has 16 amino acids. CDR3 nucleotides: TGTGCCAGCACCCCGGACGGGAGGTGGGGGAACACTGAAGCTTTCTTT. Protein: CASTPDGRWGNTEAFF.

This clonotype was seen only a few times. The chain recombines TRBV5-5 with TRBJ2-1, with 8 bases fitting TRBD2. This CDR3 region has 15 residues. Germline lookup yields CDR1 SGHKS and CDR2 YYEKEE (reference sequence). Losses at the gene ends were 4 bases for V and 8 bases for J; bases not matched to a gene: 11. The CDR3 loop reads CASSPKLAGIDEQFF. Written as DNA, the CDR3 is TGTGCCAGCAGCCCTAAGCTAGCGGGCATCGATGAGCAGTTCTTC.

This CDR3 reads CASSYSRGGGNTIYF. DNA of the CDR3: TGTGCCAGCAGTTACTCGAGAGGGGGTGGAAACACCATATATTTT. This sequence joins TRBV6-6 and TRBJ1-3; tentatively, D is TRBD1 (6 bases). Trimming removed 0 bases from V and 3 bases from J, with 9 bases in between. Germline V gene data show CDR1 as MNHNY and CDR2 as SVGAGI (reference sequence). The CDR3 extends over 15 amino acids.

The chain has TRBV11-2 and TRBJ1-1; tentatively, D is TRBD1 (5 bases). The CDR3 covers 14 residues. Germline CDR1 SGHAT, CDR2 FQNNGV. Deletions cut 2 bases from V and 7 bases from J, with 14 bases between. The CDR3 DNA reads TGTGCCAGCAGCTTAACGGGGGAGACAGATGAAGCTTTCTTT. Protein: CASSLTGETDEAFF.

The V call is TRBV6-5, the J call TRBJ1-4, with a tentative D call TRBD1 (6 bases). V was clipped by 2 bases and J by 6 bases, with 13 bases between them. This CDR3 has 15 residues. Germline CDR1 reads MNHEY; CDR2 reads SVGAGI. CDR3 coding DNA: TGTGCCAGCAGTTACGGAGACAGGTCGGATGAAAAACTGTTTTTT. This translates into CASSYGDRSDEKLFF.

This clonotype came up a few times. Here the CDR3 reads CASSDIPGQGYYEQYF. In DNA form, the CDR3 reads TGTGCCAGCAGTGACATACCGGGACAGGGTTACTACGAGCAGTACTTC. The rearrangement links TRBV2 to TRBJ2-7, with 9 bases identical to TRBD1. Germline CDR1 reads SNHLY; CDR2 reads FYNNEI. The CDR3 loop spans 16 amino acids. Unmatched junction bases numbered 9, after V lost 3 bases and J lost 3 bases.

The CDR3 DNA is TGTGCCAGCAGCTTGGGGTATACGCAGTATTTT. Translated: CASSLGYTQYF. The chain combines TRBV7-2 with TRBJ2-3; D is unclear. CDR3 length equals 11 residues. With 3 bases removed from V and 7 bases from J, the gap between germline ends came to 5 bases. From germline, CDR1 is SGHTA and CDR2 FQGNSA.

The genes are TRBV29-1 and TRBJ2-3, with no clear D. V lost 3 bases to trimming and J lost 0 bases, with 13 bases between them. The CDR3 sequence is 15 residues long. Germline V gene lookup returns CDR1 SQVTM and CDR2 ANQGSEA. CDR3 in DNA: TGCAGCGTTGATCCATATGAGACTAGCACAGATACGCAGTATTTT. Its translation: CSVDPYETSTDTQYF.

This clonotype has more than one count but fewer than ten. The V call is TRBV9, the J call TRBJ2-1, with 11 bases that match TRBD2. The CDR3 spans 16 residues. The ends lost 0 bases at V and 5 bases at J; junction bases unmatched: 4. CDR1 is SGDLS, CDR2 YYNGEE, per germline. DNA of the CDR3: TGTGCCAGCAGCGTAGGTTTACTAGCGGGAGACAATGAGCAGTTCTTC. This translates into CASSVGLLAGDNEQFF.

This chain uses TRBV20-1 with TRBJ1-3, with D uncertain. CDR3 length equals 15 residues. Germline CDR1 and CDR2: DFQATT and SNEGSKA (reference sequence). The V end was cut by 0 bases, the J end by 1 base, with 10 bases between. As DNA, the CDR3 is TGCAGTGCTAGAGATCCAGGAAGATCTGGAAACACCATATATTTT. Protein sequence: CSARDPGRSGNTIYF.